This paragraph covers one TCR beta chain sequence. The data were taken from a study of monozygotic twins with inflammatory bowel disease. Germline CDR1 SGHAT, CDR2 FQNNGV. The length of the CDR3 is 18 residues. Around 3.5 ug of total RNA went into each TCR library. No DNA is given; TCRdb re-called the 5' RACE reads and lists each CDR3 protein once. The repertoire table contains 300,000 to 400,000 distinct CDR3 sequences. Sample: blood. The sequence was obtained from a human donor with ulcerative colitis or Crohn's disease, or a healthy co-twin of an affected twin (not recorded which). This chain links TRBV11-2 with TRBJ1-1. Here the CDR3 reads CASSLGGQARLKNTEAFF.